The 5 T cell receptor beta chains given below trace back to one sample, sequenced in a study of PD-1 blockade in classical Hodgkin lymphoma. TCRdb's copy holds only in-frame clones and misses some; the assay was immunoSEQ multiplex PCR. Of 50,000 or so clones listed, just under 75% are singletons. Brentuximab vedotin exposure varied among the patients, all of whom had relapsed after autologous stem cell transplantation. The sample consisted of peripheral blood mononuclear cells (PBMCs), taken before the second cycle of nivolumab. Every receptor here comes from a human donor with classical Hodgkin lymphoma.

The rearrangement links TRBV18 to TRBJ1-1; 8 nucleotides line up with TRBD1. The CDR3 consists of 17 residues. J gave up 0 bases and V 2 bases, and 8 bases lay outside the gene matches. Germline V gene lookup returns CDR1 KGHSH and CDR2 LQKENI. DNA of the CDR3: TGTGCCAGCTCACCAACCGGGACAGGTGTAATGAACACTGAAGCTTTCTTT. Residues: CASSPTGTGVMNTEAFF.

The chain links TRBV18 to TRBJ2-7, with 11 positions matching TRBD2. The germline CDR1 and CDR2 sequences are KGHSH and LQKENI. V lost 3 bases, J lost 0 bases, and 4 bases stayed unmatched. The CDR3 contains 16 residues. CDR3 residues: CASSPPGTSGSYEQYF. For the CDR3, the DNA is TGTGCCAGCTCACCCCCTGGGACTAGCGGCTCCTACGAGCAGTACTTC.

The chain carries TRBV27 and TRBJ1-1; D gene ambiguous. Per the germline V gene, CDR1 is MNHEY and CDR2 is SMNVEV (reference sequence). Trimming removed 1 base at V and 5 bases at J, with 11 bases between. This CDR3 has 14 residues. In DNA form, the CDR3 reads TGTGCCAGCAGTTTATATCCGGGATTAACTGAAGCTTTCTTT. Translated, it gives CASSLYPGLTEAFF.

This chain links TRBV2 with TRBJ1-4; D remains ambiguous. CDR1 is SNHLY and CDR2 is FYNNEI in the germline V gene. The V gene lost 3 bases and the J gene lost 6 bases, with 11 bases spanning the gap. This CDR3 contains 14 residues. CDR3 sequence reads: CASSEWRRDEKLFF. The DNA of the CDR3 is TGTGCCAGCAGTGAGTGGAGGAGAGATGAAAAACTGTTTTTT.

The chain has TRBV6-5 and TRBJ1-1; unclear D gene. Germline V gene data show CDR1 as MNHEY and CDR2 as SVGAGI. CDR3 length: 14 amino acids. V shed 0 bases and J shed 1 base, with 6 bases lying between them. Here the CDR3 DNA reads TGTGCCAGCAGTTACTCGGTGTCGAACACTGAAGCTTTCTTT. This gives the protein CASSYSVSNTEAFF.